Many counts were recorded for the clone carrying this T cell receptor beta chain. All patients were untreated before thyroid surgery. TCRdb reprocessed the PCR reads via MiXCR. This sample yields about 40,000 clones, of which roughly 11% are seen a single time; approximately 20% belongs to the top ten. The V gene's germline CDR1 is MDHEN and CDR2 SYDVKM. V was clipped by 5 bases and J by 0 bases, with 13 bases between them. The CDR3 contains 15 residues. This sample is part of a study of metastatic and nonmetastatic thyroid tumors. The sequence came from a female donor with papillary thyroid cancer or a benign thyroid nodule (not recorded which). Some clones in this sample may be carry-over from other donors' samples. The chain combines TRBV28 with TRBJ1-1; D call uncertain. The specimen sequenced was blood. The CDR3 nucleotides read TGTGCCAGCAGTCCACAGCGTACATTGAACACTGAAGCTTTCTTT. This gives the protein CASSPQRTLNTEAFF.